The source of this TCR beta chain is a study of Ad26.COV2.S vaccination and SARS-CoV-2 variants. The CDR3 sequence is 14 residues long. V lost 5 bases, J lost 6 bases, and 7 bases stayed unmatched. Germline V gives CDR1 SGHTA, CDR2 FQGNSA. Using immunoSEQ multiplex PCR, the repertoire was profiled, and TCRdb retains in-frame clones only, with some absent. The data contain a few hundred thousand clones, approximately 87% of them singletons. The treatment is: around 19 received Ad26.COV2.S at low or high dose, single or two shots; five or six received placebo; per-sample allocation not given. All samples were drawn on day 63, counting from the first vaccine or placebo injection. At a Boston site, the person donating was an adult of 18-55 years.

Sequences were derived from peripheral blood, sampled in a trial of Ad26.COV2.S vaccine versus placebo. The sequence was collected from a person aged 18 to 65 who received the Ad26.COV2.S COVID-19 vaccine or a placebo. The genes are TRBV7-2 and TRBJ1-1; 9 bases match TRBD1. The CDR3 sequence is CASSRRQGGSEAFF. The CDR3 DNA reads TGTGCCAGCAGCCGGAGACAGGGGGGATCTGAAGCTTTCTTT.